This entry lists 28 T cell receptor beta chains sequenced from one sample in a study of radiation and T cells in renal cell carcinoma (TCRdb year 2020). What the time point label conveys for this sample: blood 4 weeks post-SBRT, at nephrectomy. The sample's treatment or condition, from its label and the paper: 15 Gy SBRT to primary tumor, nephrectomy 4 weeks later. To prepare the library, the immunoSEQ multiplex PCR assay was applied. TCRdb re-hosts the immuneACCESS table, in-frame sequences only. Its copies lack some clones; in the studies checked, an unresolved V gene accounts for under half of them, and the cause for the rest is not known. The sample table lists approximately 85,000 clones, 80% to 90% of them with a count of one. In total, the top ten clones hold about 5.8% of the sample. Material: blood, obtained from a patient whose treatment included radiotherapy and nephrectomy. The receptors come from a woman between 65 and 79 years old with renal cell carcinoma.

The sample holds one count of this clone. The chain couples TRBV10-3 to TRBJ2-1; no clear D. The germline gives CDR1 ENHRY, CDR2 SYGVKD. V was trimmed by 5 bases and J by 4 bases, leaving 15 bases between them. This CDR3 comprises 15 residues. The CDR3 DNA is TGTGCCATCAGTCACCCTGGAGCAGCGTACAATGAGCAGTTCTTC. Translation gives CAISHPGAAYNEQFF.

The chain carries TRBV6-1 and TRBJ1-1; TRBD1 is a possible D gene (5 bases). V dropped 5 bases and J dropped 5 bases, with 6 bases sitting between them. The CDR3 covers 11 residues. The germline V gene has CDR1 MNHNS and CDR2 SASEGT. The CDR3 DNA reads TGTGCCAGCAGTCGGGGGACTGAAGCTTTCTTT. It codes for CASSRGTEAFF.

The chain joins TRBV10-3 to TRBJ2-2, with D perhaps matching TRBD1 (6 bases). Trimming took 6 bases from V and 2 from J, leaving 13 bases between them. CDR3 length: 15 residues. Germline V gene data show CDR1 as ENHRY and CDR2 as SYGVKD. The CDR3 protein is CAISPGVSNTGELFF. CDR3 coding DNA: TGTGCCATCAGCCCAGGGGTGTCAAACACCGGGGAGCTGTTTTTT.

The chain links TRBV5-1 to TRBJ2-7; D remains ambiguous. This CDR3 contains 14 residues. Trimming stripped 6 bases from V and 2 bases from J, with 15 bases between. Germline loops: CDR1 SGHRS, CDR2 YFSETQ. CDR3 nucleotides: TGCGCCAGCATGAAGGGCCTATTTCCCTACGAGCAGTACTTC. Protein product: CASMKGLFPYEQYF. The entire variable domain, with the rest obtained from reference TRBV5-1 and TRBJ2-7, is as follows: KAGVTQTPRYLIKTRGQQVTLSCSPISGHRSVSWYQQTPGQGLQFLFEYFSETQRNKGNFPGRFSGRQFSNSRSEMNVSTLELGDSALYLCASMKGLFPYEQYFGPGTRLTVT.

The rearrangement links TRBV25-1 to TRBJ2-5; TRBD1 might be the D (6 bases). The V and J ends lost 2 bases and 5 bases respectively, with 15 bases between them. CDR3 length equals 15 residues. Germline loops: CDR1 MGHDK, CDR2 SYGVNS. The DNA of the CDR3 is TGTGCCAGCAGTGAACTTGGGACAATGGGTGAGACCCAGTACTTC. Translated: CASSELGTMGETQYF.

The chain combines TRBV11-3 with TRBJ1-4; D might be TRBD1 (5 bases). V lost 0 bases and J 15 bases, leaving 14 bases between the germline ends. CDR1 and CDR2 (germline): SGHNT, YENEEA. CDR3 length equals 13 residues. The CDR3 loop is CASSLDAQGRLFF. Written as DNA, the CDR3 is TGTGCCAGCAGCTTAGATGCCCAGGGAAGATTGTTTTTT.

The chain links TRBV13 to TRBJ1-1, with D perhaps TRBD1 (6 bases). CDR3 length equals 15 residues. Germline V lookup: CDR1 PRHDT, CDR2 FYEKMQ (reference sequence). The ends were cut back, 4 bases at V and 2 bases at J, with 14 bases in the middle. CDR3 in DNA: TGTGCCAGCAGCTCACAGGGAAATAAAAACACTGAAGCTTTCTTT. It yields the protein CASSSQGNKNTEAFF.

The chain has TRBV2 and TRBJ1-2; D is perhaps TRBD1 (5 bases). Trimming pared 0 bases from V and 8 bases from J, leaving 16 bases between. CDR3 length: 15 residues. The germline CDR1 and CDR2 sequences are SNHLY and FYNNEI. CDR3 in DNA: TGTGCCAGCAGTGAAGCGGTAAGGGGAACGGGCGGCTACACCTTC. Protein product: CASSEAVRGTGGYTF.

The rearrangement joins TRBV9 to TRBJ1-1, with a tentative D call TRBD1 (5 bases). V was pared by 4 bases and J by 1 base, with 11 bases between. The germline gives CDR1 SGDLS, CDR2 YYNGEE. This CDR3 has 14 residues. CDR3 bases: TGTGCCAGCAGCTCTACAGGACAGAACACTGAAGCTTTCTTT. It is translated as CASSSTGQNTEAFF.

V usage is TRBV21-1 and J usage is TRBJ2-5; the D call TRBD1 from the table was never checked on the DNA. TRBV21-1 represents a pseudogene. This CDR3 is 18 amino acids long. CDR3 coding DNA: TGTGCCAGCAGCAAAAATGGACCAAGCCAGGGCAGACAAGAGACCCAGTACTTC. Encoded protein: CASSKNGPSQGRQETQYF.

This chain connects TRBV6-1 to TRBJ1-2, with 7 bases that match TRBD1. CDR3 length equals 14 residues. Looked up from germline, CDR1 is MNHNS and CDR2 is SASEGT. Trimming took 7 bases from V and 3 from J; bases not matched to a gene: 8. The CDR3 reads CASTQGFFDYGYTF. DNA for the CDR3: TGTGCCAGCACACAGGGGTTTTTTGACTATGGCTACACCTTC.

The chain joins TRBV19 to TRBJ1-2; D is unclear. The germline V gene has CDR1 LNHDA and CDR2 SQIVND (reference sequence). The V gene lost 6 bases and the J gene lost 2 bases, with 13 bases spanning the gap. The CDR3 has 14 amino acids. The CDR3: CASRPGRLNYGYTF. For the CDR3, the DNA is TGTGCCAGTAGACCCGGACGGCTGAACTATGGCTACACCTTC.

J is TRBJ2-7 and V is TRBV7-2; tentatively, D is TRBD1 (6 bases). V was pared by 4 bases and J by 6 bases, with 10 bases between. The CDR3 spans 12 residues. Germline V gene lookup returns CDR1 SGHTA and CDR2 FQGNSA. CDR3 coding DNA: TGTGCCAGCAGCTCCCAGGGGCTCGAGCAGTACTTC. Protein sequence: CASSSQGLEQYF.

The chain links TRBV6-1 to TRBJ1-1; TRBD1 matches 8 bases. Trimming at V came to 7 bases and at J to 1 base, leaving 2 bases not matched to a gene. The CDR3 covers 13 residues. The germline gives CDR1 MNHNS, CDR2 SASEGT. The CDR3 nucleotides are TGTGCCAGCAAGGACAGGGAGAACACTGAAGCTTTCTTT. Its protein product is CASKDRENTEAFF.

In regard to this clone: The junction differs from germline at one of its ends, possibly a read error. V gene TRBV7-2 combines with J gene TRBJ2-2, with TRBD1 identical over 7 bases. Germline values: CDR1 SGHTA, CDR2 FQGNSA. The CDR3 covers 15 residues. The DNA of the CDR3 is TGTGCCAGCAGCATCTACAGGGGCGGAACCGAGGAGCTGTTTTTT. Translating it yields CASSIYRGGTEELFF.

J is TRBJ2-1 and V is TRBV30, with 7 bases fitting TRBD2. V was pared by 0 bases and J by 10 bases, with 9 bases of the junction left unmatched. Germline CDR1 is GTSNPN and CDR2 is SVGIG (reference sequence). This CDR3 region has 14 residues. The CDR3 DNA reads TGTGCCTGGAGTGTACTGGGCGGGGGAGGAGAGCAGTTCTTC. It codes for CAWSVLGGGGEQFF.

This clone was observed a few times. The chain uses TRBV12-5 and TRBJ2-1; 9 bases agree with TRBD2. The CDR3 sequence is 18 residues long. Germline V CDR1 and CDR2: LGHNT, FRNRAP. V dropped 2 bases and J dropped 5; count of bases not matched to a gene: 13. As DNA, the CDR3 is TGTGCTAGTGGTTTGAACTCCGGCCTAGCGGGGCAACACAATGAGCAGTTCTTC. Protein: CASGLNSGLAGQHNEQFF.

This chain links TRBV19 with TRBJ1-6; D is possibly TRBD1 (5 bases). Germline-derived CDR1 and CDR2 are LNHDA and SQIVND (reference sequence). Trimming took 8 bases from V and 0 from J, leaving 14 bases between them. The CDR3 loop spans 16 amino acids. CDR3: CASVRGESSYNSPLHF. The CDR3 bases are TGTGCCAGTGTACGAGGGGAAAGCTCCTATAATTCACCCCTCCACTTT. The whole variable domain, remainder taken from reference TRBV19 and TRBJ1-6, is DGGITQSPKYLFRKEGQNVTLSCEQNLNHDAMYWYRQDPGQGLRLIYYSQIVNDFQKGDIAEGYSVSREKKESFPLTVTSAQKNPTAFYLCASVRGESSYNSPLHFGNGTRLTVT.

The chain combines TRBV9 with TRBJ2-5, with 7 positions matching TRBD1. V gave up 1 base and J gave up 2 bases; unmatched junction bases: 5. The CDR3 is 15 residues long. Germline V lookup: CDR1 SGDLS, CDR2 YYNGEE. The CDR3 loop is CASSVRGTVQETQYF. The CDR3 DNA is TGTGCCAGCAGCGTAAGGGGGACAGTTCAAGAGACCCAGTACTTC.

This chain uses TRBV5-1 with TRBJ2-5; 14 bases are a match to TRBD2. The CDR3 is made up of 17 amino acids. Germline lookup yields CDR1 SGHRS and CDR2 YFSETQ. Trimming cost V 4 bases and J 2 bases; bases outside gene matches: 7. In DNA form, the CDR3 reads TGCGCCAGCAGCCCGGGACTAGCGGGGGCCACACAAGAGACCCAGTACTTC. It translates to CASSPGLAGATQETQYF. Full variable domain (rest looked up from reference TRBV5-1 and TRBJ2-5): KAGVTQTPRYLIKTRGQQVTLSCSPISGHRSVSWYQQTPGQGLQFLFEYFSETQRNKGNFPGRFSGRQFSNSRSEMNVSTLELGDSALYLCASSPGLAGATQETQYFGPGTRLLVL.

The rearrangement links TRBV19 to TRBJ2-3; TRBD1 or TRBD2 may be the D gene (5 bases each). With 3 bases removed from V and 0 bases from J, the gap between germline ends came to 7 bases. This CDR3 is built from 14 residues. The germline CDR1 and CDR2 sequences are LNHDA and SQIVND (reference sequence). CDR3 sequence (DNA): TGTGCCAGTAGTATGTGGGGGAGCACAGATACGCAGTATTTT. As protein: CASSMWGSTDTQYF.

This clone came up once. The chain uses TRBV5-6 and TRBJ1-5; 7 bases agree with TRBD1. This CDR3 has 15 amino acids. J was trimmed by 4 bases and V by 1 base; bases with no gene match: 5. CDR1 and CDR2 (germline): SGHDT, YYEEEE. The CDR3 DNA is TGTGCCAGCAGCTTGTGGGGACAGAGGAATCAGCCCCAGCATTTT. This encodes CASSLWGQRNQPQHF.

The chain combines TRBV28 with TRBJ1-2; weak D call: TRBD1 (5 bases). The V and J ends lost 6 bases and 8 bases respectively, with 16 bases between them. The CDR3 sequence is 13 residues long. Germline V gives CDR1 MDHEN, CDR2 SYDVKM. CDR3 DNA sequence: TGTGCCAGCAGCATCCCCGCCCAGGGCGGCTACACCTTC. Translating gives CASSIPAQGGYTF.

This clone showed up just a few times. The junction shows a germline mismatch at one end, possibly a read error. The chain is built from TRBV30 and TRBJ1-5; 9 bases line up with TRBD1. Looked up from germline, CDR1 is GTSNPN and CDR2 is SVGIG (reference sequence). The CDR3 length is 15 residues. Written as DNA, the CDR3 is TGTGCGTGGAGCCGTACGGGACAGGGTAATCAGCCCCAGCATTTT. It codes for CAWSRTGQGNQPQHF. The variable domain in full, completed from reference TRBV30 and TRBJ1-5, reads SQTIHQWPATLVQPVGSPLSLECTVEGTSNPNLYWYRQAAGRGLQLLFYSVGIGQISSEVPQNLSASRPQDRQFILSSKKLLLSDSGFYLCAWSRTGQGNQPQHFGDGTRLSIL.

This sequence joins TRBV5-4 and TRBJ1-2, with 10 bases identical to TRBD1. J lost 4 bases, V lost 3 bases, and 12 bases had no gene match. Germline V lookup: CDR1 SGHNT, CDR2 YYREEE (reference sequence). The CDR3 consists of 17 residues. The CDR3, as DNA: TGTGCCAGCAGCTCCCGCAGACAGGGGGCGCGGAGCTATGGCTACACCTTC. Translated, it gives CASSSRRQGARSYGYTF.

V gene TRBV9 combines with J gene TRBJ1-1; D gene ambiguous. CDR3 length equals 16 residues. The germline gives CDR1 SGDLS, CDR2 YYNGEE. V dropped 4 bases and J dropped 7 bases, with 23 bases sitting between them. The CDR3 spells CASSFGPDGDFGEAFF. For the CDR3, the DNA is TGTGCCAGCAGCTTTGGTCCCGACGGGGATTTTGGTGAAGCTTTCTTT.

This sequence joins TRBV6-1 and TRBJ1-5; 8 bases map to TRBD1. Germline CDR1 reads MNHNS; CDR2 reads SASEGT. The CDR3 contains 13 residues. The V gene end was trimmed by 8 bases and the J gene end by 7 bases; junction bases not matched to a gene: 7. CDR3 bases: TGTGCCAGCGCTCGACAGGGGAAACAGCCCCAGCATTTT. It codes for CASARQGKQPQHF.

V usage is TRBV28 and J usage is TRBJ1-2; D unclear. Germline CDR1 reads MDHEN; CDR2 reads SYDVKM. Between the trimmed V and J ends, which lost 7 bases and 0 bases, there was a span of 18 bases. The CDR3 runs to 16 residues. CDR3 bases: TGTGCCAGCATCTATTCCGGGAATCCAGCTAACTATGGCTACACCTTC. Translation: CASIYSGNPANYGYTF.